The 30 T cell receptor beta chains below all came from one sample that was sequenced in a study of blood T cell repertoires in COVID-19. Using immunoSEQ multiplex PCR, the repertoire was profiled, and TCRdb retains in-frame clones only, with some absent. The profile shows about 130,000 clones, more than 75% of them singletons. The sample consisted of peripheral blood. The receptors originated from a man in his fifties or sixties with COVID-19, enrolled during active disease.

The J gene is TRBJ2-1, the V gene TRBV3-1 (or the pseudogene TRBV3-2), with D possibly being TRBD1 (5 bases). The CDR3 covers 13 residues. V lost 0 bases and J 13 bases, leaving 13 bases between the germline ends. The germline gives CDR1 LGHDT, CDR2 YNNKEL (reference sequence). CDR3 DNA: TGTGCCAGCAGCCAAGATGGGGCGTTGGATCAGTTCTTC. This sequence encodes CASSQDGALDQFF.

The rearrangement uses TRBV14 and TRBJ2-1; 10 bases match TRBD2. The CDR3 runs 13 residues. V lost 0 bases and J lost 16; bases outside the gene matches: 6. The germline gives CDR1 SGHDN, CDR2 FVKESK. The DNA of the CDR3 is TGTGCCAGCAGCCAAGATCAGGGACTAGCGTCTTTCTTC. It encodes CASSQDQGLASFF.

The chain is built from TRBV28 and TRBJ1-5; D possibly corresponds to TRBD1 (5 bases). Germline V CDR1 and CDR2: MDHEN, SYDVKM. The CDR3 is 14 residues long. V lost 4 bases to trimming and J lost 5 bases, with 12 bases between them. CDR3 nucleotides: TGTGCCAGCAGTTGGGGCCCCGTAGATCAGCCCCAGCATTTT. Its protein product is CASSWGPVDQPQHF.

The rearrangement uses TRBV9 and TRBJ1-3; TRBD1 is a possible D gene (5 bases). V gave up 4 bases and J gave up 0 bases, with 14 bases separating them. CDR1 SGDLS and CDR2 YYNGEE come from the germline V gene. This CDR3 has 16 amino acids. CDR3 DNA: TGTGCCAGCAGCCCAGAGCGGGGGTCCTCTGGAAACACCATATATTTT. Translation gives CASSPERGSSGNTIYF.

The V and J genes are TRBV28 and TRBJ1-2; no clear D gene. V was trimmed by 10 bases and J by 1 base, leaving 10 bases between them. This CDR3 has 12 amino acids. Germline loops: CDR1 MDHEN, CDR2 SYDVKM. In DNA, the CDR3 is TGTGCCACCTCACGACTTAACTATGGCTACACCTTC. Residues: CATSRLNYGYTF.

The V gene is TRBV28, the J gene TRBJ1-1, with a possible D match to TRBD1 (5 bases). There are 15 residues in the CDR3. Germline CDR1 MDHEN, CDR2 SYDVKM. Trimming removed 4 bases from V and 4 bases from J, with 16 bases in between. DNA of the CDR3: TGTGCCAGCAGTTCGGGGGGGTGGCGAATCACTGAAGCTTTCTTT. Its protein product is CASSSGGWRITEAFF.

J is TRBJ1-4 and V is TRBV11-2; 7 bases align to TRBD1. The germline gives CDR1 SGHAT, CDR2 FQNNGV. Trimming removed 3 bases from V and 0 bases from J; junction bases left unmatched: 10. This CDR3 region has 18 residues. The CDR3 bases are TGTGCCAGCAGCTTCAGGTTGGGACAGTCTGCAACTAATGAAAAACTGTTTTTT. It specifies CASSFRLGQSATNEKLFF.

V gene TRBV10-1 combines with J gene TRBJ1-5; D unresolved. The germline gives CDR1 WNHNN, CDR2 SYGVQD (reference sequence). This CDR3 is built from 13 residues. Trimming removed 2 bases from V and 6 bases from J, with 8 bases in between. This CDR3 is CASSERFGQPQHF. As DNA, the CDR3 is TGCGCCAGCAGTGAGAGATTCGGTCAGCCCCAGCATTTT.

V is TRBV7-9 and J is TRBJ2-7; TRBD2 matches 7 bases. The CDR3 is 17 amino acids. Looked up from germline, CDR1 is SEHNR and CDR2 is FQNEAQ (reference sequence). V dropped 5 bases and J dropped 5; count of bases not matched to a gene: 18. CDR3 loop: CASSPLFGGDLRNEQYF. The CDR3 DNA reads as TGTGCCAGCAGCCCTCTGTTTGGGGGGGACCTACGGAACGAGCAGTACTTC.

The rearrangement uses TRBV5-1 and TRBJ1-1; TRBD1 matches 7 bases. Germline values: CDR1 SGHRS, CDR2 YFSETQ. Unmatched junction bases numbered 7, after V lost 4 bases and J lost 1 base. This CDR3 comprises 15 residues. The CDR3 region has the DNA TGCGCCAGCAGCCTAACAGGGGCCCAGAACACTGAAGCTTTCTTT. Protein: CASSLTGAQNTEAFF.

CDR3 nucleotides: TGCGCCAGCAGTGAGGCTAGCGGGAGTAGTGGCATTCAGTACTTC. Protein product: CASSEASGSSGIQYF. The rearrangement links TRBV10-1 to TRBJ2-4; 10 bases are shared with TRBD2. In germline, CDR1 is WNHNN, CDR2 SYGVQD (reference sequence). This CDR3 spans 15 amino acids. The V and J ends lost 2 bases and 9 bases, in that order; junction bases with no gene match: 7.

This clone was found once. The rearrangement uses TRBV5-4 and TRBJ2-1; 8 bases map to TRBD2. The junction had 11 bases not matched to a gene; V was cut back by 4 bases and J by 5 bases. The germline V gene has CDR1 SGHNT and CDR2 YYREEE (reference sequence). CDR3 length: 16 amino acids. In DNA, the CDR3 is TGTGCCAGCAGCCCCACGATAGCGGGGCCCCACAATGAGCAGTTCTTC. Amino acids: CASSPTIAGPHNEQFF. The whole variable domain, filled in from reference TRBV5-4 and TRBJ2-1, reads ETGVTQSPTHLIKTRGQQVTLRCSSQSGHNTVSWYQQALGQGPQFIFQYYREEENGRGNFPPRFSGLQFPNYSSELNVNALELDDSALYLCASSPTIAGPHNEQFFGPGTRLTVL.

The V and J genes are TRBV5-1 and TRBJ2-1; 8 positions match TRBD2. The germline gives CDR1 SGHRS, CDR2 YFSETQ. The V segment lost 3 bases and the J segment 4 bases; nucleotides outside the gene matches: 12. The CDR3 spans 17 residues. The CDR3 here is CASSSLGAGGIYNEQFF. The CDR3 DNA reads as TGCGCCAGCAGCTCCCTCGGGGCGGGAGGTATATACAATGAGCAGTTCTTC. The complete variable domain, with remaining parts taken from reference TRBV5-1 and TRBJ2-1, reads KAGVTQTPRYLIKTRGQQVTLSCSPISGHRSVSWYQQTPGQGLQFLFEYFSETQRNKGNFPGRFSGRQFSNSRSEMNVSTLELGDSALYLCASSSLGAGGIYNEQFFGPGTRLTVL.

The CDR3 spells CASTFPTSGTSEQYF. CDR3 DNA sequence: TGTGCCAGCACGTTCCCGACTAGCGGGACTTCCGAGCAGTACTTC. The chain couples TRBV28 to TRBJ2-7, with TRBD2 matching 11 bases. The CDR3 is 15 amino acids. Germline values: CDR1 MDHEN, CDR2 SYDVKM. J lost 6 bases, V lost 7 bases, and 11 bases had no gene match.

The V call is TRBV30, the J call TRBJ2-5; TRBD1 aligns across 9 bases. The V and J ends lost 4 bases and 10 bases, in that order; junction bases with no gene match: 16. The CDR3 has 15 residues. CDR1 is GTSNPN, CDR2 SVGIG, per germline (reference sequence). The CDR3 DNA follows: TGTGCCTGGACGCCGGGACAGGGCACACTGGAGGACCAGTACTTC. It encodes CAWTPGQGTLEDQYF.

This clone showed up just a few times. The CDR3 loop is CASSLDGTGYGYTF. In DNA, the CDR3 is TGCGCCAGCAGCTTGGACGGGACAGGCTATGGCTACACCTTC. V is TRBV5-1 and J is TRBJ1-2; 8 positions match TRBD1. CDR3 length: 14 amino acids. V shed 0 bases, J shed 4 bases, and the junction held 2 bases outside the gene matches. Germline-derived CDR1 and CDR2 are SGHRS and YFSETQ.

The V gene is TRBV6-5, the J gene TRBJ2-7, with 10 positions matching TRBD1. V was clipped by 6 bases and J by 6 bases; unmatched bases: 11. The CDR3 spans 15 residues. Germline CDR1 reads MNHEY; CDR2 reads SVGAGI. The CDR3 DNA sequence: TGTGCCAGCAGCCACAACCGGGACAGGGGTGGCGAGCAGTACTTC. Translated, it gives CASSHNRDRGGEQYF.

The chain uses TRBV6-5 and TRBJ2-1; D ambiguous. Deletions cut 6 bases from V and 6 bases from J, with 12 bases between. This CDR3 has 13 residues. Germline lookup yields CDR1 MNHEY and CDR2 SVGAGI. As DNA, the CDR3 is TGTGCCAGCAGCCTTGCCCGGGTCAATGAGCAGTTCTTC. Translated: CASSLARVNEQFF.

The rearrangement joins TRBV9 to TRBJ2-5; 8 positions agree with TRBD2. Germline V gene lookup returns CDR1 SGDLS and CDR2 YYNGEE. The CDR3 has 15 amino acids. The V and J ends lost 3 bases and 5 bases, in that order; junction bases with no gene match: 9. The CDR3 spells CASSALAEGGETQYF. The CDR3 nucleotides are TGTGCCAGCAGCGCACTAGCGGAGGGTGGGGAGACCCAGTACTTC.

CDR3 nucleotides: TGTGCCAGCAGCCCCCTCAGGGGGATGCGGAATGAGCAGTTCTTC. Translating gives CASSPLRGMRNEQFF. V and J are TRBV11-3 and TRBJ2-1; TRBD1 aligns across 7 bases. The CDR3 is 15 residues long. The germline CDR1 and CDR2 sequences are SGHNT and YENEEA. Germline trimming cut 5 bases from V and 7 bases from J; bases unmatched to any gene: 11.

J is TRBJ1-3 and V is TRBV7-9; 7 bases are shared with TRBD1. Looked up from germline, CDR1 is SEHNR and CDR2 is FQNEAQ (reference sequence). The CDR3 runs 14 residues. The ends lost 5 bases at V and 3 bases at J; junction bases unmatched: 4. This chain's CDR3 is CASSPNRGGNTIYF. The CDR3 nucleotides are TGTGCCAGCAGCCCCAACAGGGGTGGAAACACCATATATTTT.

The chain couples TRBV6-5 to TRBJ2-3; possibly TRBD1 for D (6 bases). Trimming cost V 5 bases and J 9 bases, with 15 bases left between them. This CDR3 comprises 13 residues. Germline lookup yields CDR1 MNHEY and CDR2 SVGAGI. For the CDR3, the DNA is TGTGCCAGCAGTCCGATTCGTGGGGGCACGCAGTATTTT. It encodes CASSPIRGGTQYF.

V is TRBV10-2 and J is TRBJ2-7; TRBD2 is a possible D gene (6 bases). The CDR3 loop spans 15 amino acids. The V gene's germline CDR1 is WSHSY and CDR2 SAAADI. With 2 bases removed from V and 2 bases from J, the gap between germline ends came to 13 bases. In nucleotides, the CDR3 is TGCGCCAGCAGTGAGCCTCTGGAGGGAGCCTACGAGCAGTACTTC. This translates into CASSEPLEGAYEQYF.

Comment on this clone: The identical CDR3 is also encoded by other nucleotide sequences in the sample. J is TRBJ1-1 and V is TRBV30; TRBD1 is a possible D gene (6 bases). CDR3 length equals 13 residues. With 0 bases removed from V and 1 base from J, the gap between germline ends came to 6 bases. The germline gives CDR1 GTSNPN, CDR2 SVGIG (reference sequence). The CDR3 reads CAWSVRGNTEAFF. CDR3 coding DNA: TGTGCCTGGAGTGTCAGGGGGAACACTGAAGCTTTCTTT.

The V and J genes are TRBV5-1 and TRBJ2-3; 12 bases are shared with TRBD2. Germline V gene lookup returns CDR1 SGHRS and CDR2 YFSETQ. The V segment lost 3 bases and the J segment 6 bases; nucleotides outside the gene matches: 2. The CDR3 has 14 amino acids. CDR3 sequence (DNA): TGCGCCAGCAGCTCGACTAGCGGGAGTGATACGCAGTATTTT. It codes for CASSSTSGSDTQYF.

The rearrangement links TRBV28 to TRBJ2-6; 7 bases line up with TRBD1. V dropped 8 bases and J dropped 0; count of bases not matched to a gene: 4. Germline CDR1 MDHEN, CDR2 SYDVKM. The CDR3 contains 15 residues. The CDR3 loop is CASGTAPSGANVLTF. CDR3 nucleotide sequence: TGTGCCAGCGGGACAGCCCCCTCTGGGGCCAACGTCCTGACTTTC.

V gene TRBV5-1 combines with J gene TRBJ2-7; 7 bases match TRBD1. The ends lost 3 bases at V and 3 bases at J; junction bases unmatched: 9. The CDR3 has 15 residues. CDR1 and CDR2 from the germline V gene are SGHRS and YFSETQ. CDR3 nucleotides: TGCGCCAGCAGCTCCTTACCAGGACAGGACTACGAGCAGTACTTC. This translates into CASSSLPGQDYEQYF. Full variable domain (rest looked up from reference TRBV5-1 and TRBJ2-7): KAGVTQTPRYLIKTRGQQVTLSCSPISGHRSVSWYQQTPGQGLQFLFEYFSETQRNKGNFPGRFSGRQFSNSRSEMNVSTLELGDSALYLCASSSLPGQDYEQYFGPGTRLTVT.

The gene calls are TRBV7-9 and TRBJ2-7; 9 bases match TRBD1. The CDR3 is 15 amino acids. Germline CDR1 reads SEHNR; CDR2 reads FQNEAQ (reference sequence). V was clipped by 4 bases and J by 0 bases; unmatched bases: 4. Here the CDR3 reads CASSSDRGYSYEQYF. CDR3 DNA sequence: TGTGCCAGCAGCTCCGACAGGGGGTACTCCTACGAGCAGTACTTC.

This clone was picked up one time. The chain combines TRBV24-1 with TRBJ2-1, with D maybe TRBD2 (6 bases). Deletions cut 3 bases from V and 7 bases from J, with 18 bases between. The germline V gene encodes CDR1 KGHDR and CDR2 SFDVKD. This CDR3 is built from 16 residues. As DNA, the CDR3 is TGTGCCACCAGTGATCCGGGACTTTCCTTGAGGAATGAGCAGTTCTTC. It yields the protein CATSDPGLSLRNEQFF.

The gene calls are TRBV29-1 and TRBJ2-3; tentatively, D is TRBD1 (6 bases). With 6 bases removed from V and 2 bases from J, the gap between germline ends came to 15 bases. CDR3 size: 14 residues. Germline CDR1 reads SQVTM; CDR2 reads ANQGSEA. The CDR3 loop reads CSVRGTKNTDTQYF. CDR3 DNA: TGCAGCGTCAGAGGGACAAAAAACACAGATACGCAGTATTTT.